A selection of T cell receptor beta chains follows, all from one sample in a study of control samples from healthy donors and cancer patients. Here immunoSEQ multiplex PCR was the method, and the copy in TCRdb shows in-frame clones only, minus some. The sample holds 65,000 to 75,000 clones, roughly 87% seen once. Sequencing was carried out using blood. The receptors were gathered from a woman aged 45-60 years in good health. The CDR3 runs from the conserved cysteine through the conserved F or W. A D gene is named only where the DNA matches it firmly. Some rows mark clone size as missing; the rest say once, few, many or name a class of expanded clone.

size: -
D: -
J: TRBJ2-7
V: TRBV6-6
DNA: TGTGCCAGCATGATCGGGACCCCCTACGAGCAGTACTTC
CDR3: CASMIGTPYEQYF

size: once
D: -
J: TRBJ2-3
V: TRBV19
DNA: TGTGCCAGTCAAACAGGGTCGGGCACAGATACGCAGTATTTT
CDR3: CASQTGSGTDTQYF

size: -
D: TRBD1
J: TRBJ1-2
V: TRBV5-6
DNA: TGTGCCAGCAGCTCGCTAATCCACGGGACAGGGAACTATGGCTACACCTTC
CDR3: CASSSLIHGTGNYGYTF

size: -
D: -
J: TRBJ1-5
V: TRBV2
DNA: TGTGCCAGCAGTGAACAGGGGACTAGCAATCAGCCCCAGCATTTT
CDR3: CASSEQGTSNQPQHF

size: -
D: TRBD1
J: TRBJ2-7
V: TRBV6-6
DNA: TGTGCCAGCAAAACGACAGGGGGCGCGGCCGAGCAGTACTTC
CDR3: CASKTTGGAAEQYF

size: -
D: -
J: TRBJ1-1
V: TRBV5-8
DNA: TGTGCCAGCAGCTTGGTGGTCAGGGCCTTACCCAACACTGAAGCTTTCTTT
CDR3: CASSLVVRALPNTEAFF

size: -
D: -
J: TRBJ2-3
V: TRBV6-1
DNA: TGTGCCAGCAGTGAATCGCTAGCTTTCGATACGCAGTATTTT
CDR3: CASSESLAFDTQYF

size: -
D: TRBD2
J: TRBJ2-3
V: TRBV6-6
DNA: TGTGCCAGCACCCTAGCGGGAGAAGATACGCAGTATTTT
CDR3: CASTLAGEDTQYF

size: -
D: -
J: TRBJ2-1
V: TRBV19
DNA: TGTGCCAGTAGTAGCGTGGGTGACAGCTCCTACAATGAGCAGTTCTTC
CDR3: CASSSVGDSSYNEQFF

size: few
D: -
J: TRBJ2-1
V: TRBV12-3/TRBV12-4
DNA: TGTGCCAGCAGTTTACGGGAGTACAATGAGCAGTTCTTC
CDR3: CASSLREYNEQFF

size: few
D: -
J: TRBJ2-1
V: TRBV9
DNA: TGTGCCAGCAGCGTTGGGAGTCGATCCTACAATGAGCAGTTCTTC
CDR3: CASSVGSRSYNEQFF

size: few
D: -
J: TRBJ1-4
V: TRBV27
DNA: TGTGCCAGCAGTTTATCAGGGACATCCCACGGGGGAAAACTGTTTTTT
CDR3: CASSLSGTSHGGKLFF

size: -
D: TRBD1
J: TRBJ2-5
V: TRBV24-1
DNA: TGTGCCACCAGCCGAGACAGGGGCACCCAAGAGACCCAGTACTTC
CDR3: CATSRDRGTQETQYF

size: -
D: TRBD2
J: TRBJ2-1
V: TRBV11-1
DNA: TGTGCCAGCAGCCCTAGACTAGCGGTAAATGAGCAGTTCTTC
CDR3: CASSPRLAVNEQFF

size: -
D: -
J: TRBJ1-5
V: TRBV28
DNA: TGTGCCAGCAGCGAGATCAATCAGCCCCAGCATTTT
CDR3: CASSEINQPQHF

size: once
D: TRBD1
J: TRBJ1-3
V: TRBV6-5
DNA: TGTGCCACTGGGACAGGGAGCTCTGGAAACACCATATATTTT
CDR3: CATGTGSSGNTIYF

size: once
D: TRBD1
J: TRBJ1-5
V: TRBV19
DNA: TGTGCCAGTACCCGGGACAGAAATCAGCCCCAGCATTTT
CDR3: CASTRDRNQPQHF

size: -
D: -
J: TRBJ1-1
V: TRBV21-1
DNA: TGTGCCAGCAGCAAAGCGCAGGGGCCCGACACTGAAGCTTTCTTT
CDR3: CASSKAQGPDTEAFF

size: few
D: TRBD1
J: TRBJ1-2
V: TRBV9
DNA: TGTGCCAGCAGGGACGGACAGGGGAGGGATGGCTACACCTTC
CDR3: CASRDGQGRDGYTF

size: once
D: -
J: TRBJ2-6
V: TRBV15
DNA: TGTGCCACCAGCAGAGATCCAATGTCTGGGGCCAACGTCCTGACTTTC
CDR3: CATSRDPMSGANVLTF

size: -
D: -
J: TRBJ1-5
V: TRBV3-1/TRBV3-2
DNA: TGTGCCAGCAGCCAAGAAGGAGTAGGCAATCAGCCCCAGCATTTT
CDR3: CASSQEGVGNQPQHF

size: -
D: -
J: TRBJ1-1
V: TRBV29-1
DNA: TGCAGCGTTGGCCCGGGACTTAACACTGAAGCTTTCTTT
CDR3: CSVGPGLNTEAFF

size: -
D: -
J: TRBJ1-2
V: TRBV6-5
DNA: TGTGCCAGCAGTTACTCGGCGGTCTATGGCTACACCTTC
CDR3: CASSYSAVYGYTF

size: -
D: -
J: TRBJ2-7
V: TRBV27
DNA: TGTGCCAGCAGCACAGACCAGAGGACTCTTCTTTACGAGCAGTACTTC
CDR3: CASSTDQRTLLYEQYF

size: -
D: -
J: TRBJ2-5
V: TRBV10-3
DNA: TGTGCCATCAGTGAGTCGACTCGAGAGACCCAGTACTTC
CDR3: CAISESTRETQYF

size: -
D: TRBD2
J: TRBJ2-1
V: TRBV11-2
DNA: TGTGCCAGCAGCTTCAGACTAGCGGGTTCCACCTACAATGAGCAGTTCTTC
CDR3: CASSFRLAGSTYNEQFF

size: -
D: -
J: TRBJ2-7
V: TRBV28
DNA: TGTGCCAGCAGCGTCAGGACTTACGAGCAGTACTTC
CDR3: CASSVRTYEQYF

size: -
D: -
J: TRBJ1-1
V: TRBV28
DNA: TGTGCCAGCAGTGCGGGGCCCCTAGGAGCTTTCTTT
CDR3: CASSAGPLGAFF

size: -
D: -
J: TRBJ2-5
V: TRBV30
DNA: TGTGCCTGGAGTGTACCCGGTCGGCAGTCAGAGACCCAGTACTTC
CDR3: CAWSVPGRQSETQYF

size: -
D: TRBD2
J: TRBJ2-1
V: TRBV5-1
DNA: TGCGCCAGCAGCCCCATAATAGCGGGAGGGCACAATGAGCAGTTCTTC
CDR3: CASSPIIAGGHNEQFF

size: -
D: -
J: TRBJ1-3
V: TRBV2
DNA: TGTGCCAGGGATTCGGGGTCCGGTGACGGTGGAAACACCATATATTTT
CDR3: CARDSGSGDGGNTIYF

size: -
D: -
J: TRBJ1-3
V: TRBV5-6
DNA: TGTGCCAGCAGCTTGGTGGGCAGGGCTGGAAACACCATATATTTT
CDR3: CASSLVGRAGNTIYF

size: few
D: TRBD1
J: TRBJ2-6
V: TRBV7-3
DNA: TGTGCCAGCAGCTTATTCGGACAGGGAGCTACTGGGGCCAACGTCCTGACTTTC
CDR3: CASSLFGQGATGANVLTF

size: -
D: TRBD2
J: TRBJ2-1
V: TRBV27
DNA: TGTGCCAGCAGTTATAACGGGCTGGGAGGGAATGAGCAGTTCTTC
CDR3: CASSYNGLGGNEQFF

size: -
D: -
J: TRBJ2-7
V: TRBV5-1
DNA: TGCGCCAGCAGCTTGTCTGAGGTCTACGAGCAGTACTTC
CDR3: CASSLSEVYEQYF

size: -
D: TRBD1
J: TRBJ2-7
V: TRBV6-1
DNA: TGTGCCAGCAGTGATAGGACAGGGGGCTCCTACGAGCAGTACTTC
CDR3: CASSDRTGGSYEQYF

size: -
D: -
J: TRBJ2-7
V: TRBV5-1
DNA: TGCGCCAGCAGCTTGACCCAAGGGAAATTCCCCTACGAGCAGTACTTC
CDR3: CASSLTQGKFPYEQYF

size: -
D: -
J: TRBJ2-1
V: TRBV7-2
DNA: TGTGCCAGCAGCTTGGGCCACCCCTACAATGAGCAGTTCTTC
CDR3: CASSLGHPYNEQFF

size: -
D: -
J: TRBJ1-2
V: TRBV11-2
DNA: TGTGCCAGCAGCTCCCGGACAGCGACCAATGGCTACACCTTC
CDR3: CASSSRTATNGYTF

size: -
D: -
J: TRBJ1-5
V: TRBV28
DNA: TGTGCCAGCGTTTCTCCCCTGCGGGGCTTCTCAAGCCCCCAGCATTTT
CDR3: CASVSPLRGFSSPQHF

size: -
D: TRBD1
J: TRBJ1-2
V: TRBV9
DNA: TGTGCCAGCAGCGAGGGGGGGACAGATGGCTACACCTTC
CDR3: CASSEGGTDGYTF